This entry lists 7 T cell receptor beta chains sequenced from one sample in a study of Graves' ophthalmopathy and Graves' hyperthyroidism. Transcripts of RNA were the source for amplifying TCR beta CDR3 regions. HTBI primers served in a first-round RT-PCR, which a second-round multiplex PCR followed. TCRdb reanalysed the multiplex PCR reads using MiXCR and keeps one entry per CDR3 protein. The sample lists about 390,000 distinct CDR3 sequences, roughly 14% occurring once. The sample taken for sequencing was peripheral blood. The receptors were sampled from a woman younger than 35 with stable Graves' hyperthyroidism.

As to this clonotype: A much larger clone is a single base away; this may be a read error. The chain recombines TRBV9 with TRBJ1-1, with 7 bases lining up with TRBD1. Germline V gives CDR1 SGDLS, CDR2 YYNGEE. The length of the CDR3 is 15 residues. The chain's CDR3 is CASSVDGRGNTEACF. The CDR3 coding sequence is TGTGCCAGCAGCGTAGATGGCAGGGGGAACACTGAAGCTTGCTTT.

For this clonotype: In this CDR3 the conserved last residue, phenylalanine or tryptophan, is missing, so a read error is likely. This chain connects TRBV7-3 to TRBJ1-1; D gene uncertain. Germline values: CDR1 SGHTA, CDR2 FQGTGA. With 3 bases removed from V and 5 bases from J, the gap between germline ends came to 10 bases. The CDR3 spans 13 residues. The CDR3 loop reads CASSFRPDTEAFL. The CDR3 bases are TGTGCCAGCAGCTTTAGACCCGATACTGAAGCTTTCTTG.

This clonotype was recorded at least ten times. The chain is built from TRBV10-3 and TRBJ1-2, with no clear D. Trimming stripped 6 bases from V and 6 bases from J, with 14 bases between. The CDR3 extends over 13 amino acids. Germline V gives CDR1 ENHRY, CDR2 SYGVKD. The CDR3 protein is CAIRTVFLDGYTF. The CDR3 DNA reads TGTGCCATCAGAACAGTATTCTTGGATGGCTACACCTTC.

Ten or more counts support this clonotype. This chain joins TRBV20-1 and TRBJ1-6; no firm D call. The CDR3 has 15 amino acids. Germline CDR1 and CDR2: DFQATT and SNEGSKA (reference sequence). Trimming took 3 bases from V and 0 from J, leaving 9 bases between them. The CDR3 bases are TGCAGTGCTAGGGCAGATAGCTCCTATAATTCACCCCTCCACTTT. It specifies CSARADSSYNSPLHF.

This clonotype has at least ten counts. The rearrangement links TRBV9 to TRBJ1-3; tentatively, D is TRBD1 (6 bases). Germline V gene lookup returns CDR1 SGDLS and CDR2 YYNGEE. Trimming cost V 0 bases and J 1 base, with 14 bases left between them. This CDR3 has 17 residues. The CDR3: CASSVGQGLLSGNTIYF. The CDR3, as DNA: TGTGCCAGCAGCGTAGGGCAGGGGCTATTATCTGGAAACACCATATATTTT.

CDR3: CASSQWTLRTEAFF. DNA for the CDR3: TGTGCCAGCAGCCAATGGACCCTCAGGACTGAAGCTTTCTTT. V gene TRBV3-1 combines with J gene TRBJ1-1; D uncertain. This CDR3 is built from 14 residues. V lost 2 bases to trimming and J lost 5 bases, with 12 bases between them. The germline CDR1 and CDR2 sequences are LGHDT and YNNKEL (reference sequence).

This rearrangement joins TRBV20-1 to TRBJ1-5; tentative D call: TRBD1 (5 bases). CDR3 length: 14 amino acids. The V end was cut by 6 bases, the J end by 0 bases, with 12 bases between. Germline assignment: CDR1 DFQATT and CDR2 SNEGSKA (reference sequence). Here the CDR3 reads CSARQLYSNQPQHF. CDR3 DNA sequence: TGCAGTGCGAGACAGCTTTATAGCAATCAGCCCCAGCATTTT.